The present T cell receptor (beta chain) was sequenced within a study of lymphopenia after photon versus proton radiotherapy. Whole-study results and caveats: Proton therapy kept repertoires fairly stable, unlike photons, which gained effector/memory cells. A bigger post-nadir fall in TCR diversity correlated inversely with survival time in deceased patients.

Trimming at V came to 3 bases and at J to 2 bases, leaving 2 bases not matched to a gene. There are 16 residues in the CDR3. Germline lookup yields CDR1 KGHSH and CDR2 LQKENI. Sequencing was performed with immunoSEQ multiplex PCR; in TCRdb, only in-frame clones are kept and a portion is missing. This table has more than 25,000 clones, about 91% appearing once. The count of this clone is one. The antigen is undetermined. The TCR comes from a woman in her sixties with cholangiocarcinoma. Some clones in this sample may be carry-over from other donors' samples. This material consisted of peripheral blood, taken from a patient treated with proton-based radiotherapy. The chain recombines TRBV18 with TRBJ2-1, with 12 bases that match TRBD2. CDR3 sequence (DNA): TGTGCCAGCTCACCGTCTAGCGGGGGGGCCTACAATGAGCAGTTCTTC. It encodes CASSPSSGGAYNEQFF.